The 27 T cell receptor beta chains reported below all come from one sample, sequenced in a study of T cell responses to AZD1222 COVID-19 vaccine. The data were produced by immunoSEQ multiplex PCR, yet TCRdb's version contains in-frame clones alone and is incomplete. The table records under 200,000 clones, 91% of them present only once. The sample consisted of peripheral blood, taken on day 0 of AZD1222 vaccination. These receptors all stem from an adult in good health.

This clone was recorded once. This chain joins TRBV28 and TRBJ2-7; D unresolved. The CDR3 extends over 13 amino acids. Trimming removed 8 bases at V and 3 bases at J, with 14 bases between. CDR1 MDHEN and CDR2 SYDVKM come from the germline V gene. CDR3 residues: CASEKSWGYEQYF. The CDR3, as DNA: TGTGCCAGCGAAAAGTCGTGGGGCTACGAGCAGTACTTC.

The rearrangement joins TRBV5-6 to TRBJ1-1; no clear D. This CDR3 comprises 13 residues. The ends were cut back, 2 bases at V and 5 bases at J, with 10 bases in the middle. Germline-derived CDR1 and CDR2 are SGHDT and YYEEEE. CDR3 loop: CASSLGRPTEAFF. CDR3 DNA: TGTGCCAGCAGCTTAGGACGGCCTACTGAAGCTTTCTTT.

This clone was seen once. The chain has TRBV11-2 and TRBJ2-3, with 8 bases aligning to TRBD2. Germline loops: CDR1 SGHAT, CDR2 FQNNGV. J was trimmed by 2 bases and V by 5 bases; bases with no gene match: 3. CDR3 size: 14 residues. The CDR3 protein is CASSLAGLTDTQYF. DNA of the CDR3: TGTGCCAGCAGCCTAGCGGGTCTCACAGATACGCAGTATTTT.

The chain links TRBV20-1 to TRBJ2-1; D not certain. The CDR3 has 11 residues. Germline V gene sequence: CDR1 DFQATT, CDR2 SNEGSKA (reference sequence). The ends were cut back, 3 bases at V and 8 bases at J, with 8 bases in the middle. CDR3 nucleotide sequence: TGCAGTGCTAGGCCCTTAGATGAGCAGTTCTTC. It yields the protein CSARPLDEQFF.

V usage is TRBV24-1 and J usage is TRBJ2-3; 7 bases match TRBD2. V trimming: 7 bases; J trimming: 4 bases; junction bases outside the gene matches: 10. Germline values: CDR1 KGHDR, CDR2 SFDVKD. CDR3 length: 15 amino acids. DNA for the CDR3: TGTGCCACCAGCGGGACTACAGGAGGGGCAGATACGCAGTATTTT. Protein product: CATSGTTGGADTQYF.

CDR3 protein: CASSLNTEAFF. The CDR3 region has the DNA TGTGCCAGCTCACTCAACACTGAAGCTTTCTTT. The chain couples TRBV18 to TRBJ1-1; D unclear. There are 11 residues in the CDR3. CDR1 is KGHSH, CDR2 LQKENI, per germline. Trimming shortened V by 4 bases and J by 2 bases, and 2 bases separated the two germline ends.

The DNA of the CDR3 is TGTGCCTGGAGTGTACAAAGGTTAGGAGTACACACCTTC. Translation: CAWSVQRLGVHTF. V and J are TRBV30 and TRBJ1-2; D is ambiguous. The CDR3 loop spans 13 amino acids. Between the trimmed V and J ends, which lost 0 bases and 12 bases, there was a span of 17 bases. Germline CDR1 reads GTSNPN; CDR2 reads SVGIG (reference sequence).

DNA of the CDR3: TGCGCCAGCAGCTTGGTTCAGGGTCCTCGGGGCACTGAAGCTTTCTTT. Translation: CASSLVQGPRGTEAFF. The chain employs TRBV5-1 and TRBJ1-1, with D possibly TRBD1 on 5 matching bases. V lost 0 bases and J 4 bases, leaving 16 bases between the germline ends. The CDR3 spans 16 residues. The germline V gene has CDR1 SGHRS and CDR2 YFSETQ.

This sequence joins TRBV5-4 and TRBJ2-2, with a possible D match to TRBD1 (6 bases). Germline V lookup: CDR1 SGHNT, CDR2 YYREEE (reference sequence). The V end lost 2 bases, the J end lost 0 bases, and 11 bases lay between the germline ends. CDR3 length: 16 residues. The CDR3 region is CASSLPGTPNTGELFF. The CDR3 DNA sequence: TGTGCCAGCAGCTTACCCGGGACACCGAACACCGGGGAGCTGTTTTTT.

Only a few counts were recorded for this clone. This chain joins TRBV14 and TRBJ1-3; weak D call: TRBD1 (5 bases). CDR1 and CDR2 (germline): SGHDN, FVKESK. The CDR3 runs 14 residues. V was clipped by 4 bases and J by 4 bases, with 11 bases between them. CDR3 amino acids: CASSRDSYGNTIYF. Here the CDR3 DNA reads TGTGCCAGCAGCCGCGACAGTTACGGAAACACCATATATTTT.

V usage is TRBV27 and J usage is TRBJ2-7; D gene ambiguous. The V gene's germline CDR1 is MNHEY and CDR2 SMNVEV (reference sequence). Trimming removed 3 bases from V and 6 bases from J, with 9 bases in between. The CDR3 runs 12 residues. The CDR3 DNA sequence: TGTGCCAGCAGTTTCCGTGGCAGCGAGCAGTACTTC. This encodes CASSFRGSEQYF.

This chain uses TRBV11-2 with TRBJ2-2; D gene ambiguous. The CDR3 runs to 14 residues. In germline, CDR1 is SGHAT, CDR2 FQNNGV. V was cut by 4 bases and J by 3 bases, with 9 bases left in between. CDR3 residues: CASSSNRDTGELFF. CDR3 nucleotide sequence: TGTGCCAGCAGCTCGAATAGGGACACCGGGGAGCTGTTTTTT. Based on the CDR3 plus reference TRBV11-2 and TRBJ2-2, the full variable domain is EAGVAQSPRYKIIEKRQSVAFWCNPISGHATLYWYQQILGQGPKLLIQFQNNGVVDDSQLPKDRFSAERLKGVDSTLKIQPAKLEDSAVYLCASSSNRDTGELFFGEGSRLTVL.

The sample holds one count of this clone. The rearrangement uses TRBV3-1 (or the pseudogene TRBV3-2) and TRBJ2-3, with TRBD2 matching over 9 bases. The CDR3 is 14 residues long. Germline V CDR1 and CDR2: LGHDT, YNNKEL (reference sequence). V lost 8 bases and J lost 4; bases outside the gene matches: 7. The DNA of the CDR3 is TGTGCCAGCCGCGGCGGGGGGGTCCCAGATACGCAGTATTTT. Translation gives CASRGGGVPDTQYF.

This clone was picked up one time. The rearrangement joins TRBV11-2 to TRBJ2-5; D tentatively fits TRBD1 or TRBD2 (6 bases each). V dropped 4 bases and J dropped 5 bases, with 20 bases sitting between them. There are 16 residues in the CDR3. Germline CDR1 SGHAT, CDR2 FQNNGV. Written as DNA, the CDR3 is TGTGCCAGCAGCTCGACCCAGCAGCAGGGGAGGGAGACCCAGTACTTC. Translated, it gives CASSSTQQQGRETQYF. Combining the CDR3 with reference TRBV11-2 and TRBJ2-5 gives the whole variable domain EAGVAQSPRYKIIEKRQSVAFWCNPISGHATLYWYQQILGQGPKLLIQFQNNGVVDDSQLPKDRFSAERLKGVDSTLKIQPAKLEDSAVYLCASSSTQQQGRETQYFGPGTRLLVL.

The V gene is TRBV25-1, the J gene TRBJ1-5, with TRBD1 matching 7 bases. Germline-derived CDR1 and CDR2 are MGHDK and SYGVNS. The length of the CDR3 is 15 residues. After removal of 4 bases from V and 3 bases from J, the junction contained 6 bases not matched to a gene. CDR3 sequence: CASSATTGANQPQHF. CDR3 sequence (DNA): TGTGCCAGCAGTGCGACTACAGGGGCCAATCAGCCCCAGCATTTT.

V usage is TRBV7-3 and J usage is TRBJ1-1; no firm D call. The germline V gene encodes CDR1 SGHTA and CDR2 FQGTGA. The germline V and J ends were trimmed by 8 bases and 1 base, with 11 bases remaining between them. CDR3 length: 13 residues. Written as DNA, the CDR3 is TGTGCCAGCTCAAGGACGGGGAACACTGAAGCTTTCTTT. Translation gives CASSRTGNTEAFF. The complete variable domain, with remaining parts taken from reference TRBV7-3 and TRBJ1-1, reads GAGVSQTPSNKVTEKGKYVELRCDPISGHTALYWYRQSLGQGPEFLIYFQGTGAADDSGLPNDRFFAVRPEGSVSTLKIQRTERGDSAVYLCASSRTGNTEAFFGQGTRLTVV.

The V gene is TRBV2, the J gene TRBJ1-6; unclear D gene. In germline, CDR1 is SNHLY, CDR2 FYNNEI. V shed 6 bases and J shed 0 bases, with 9 bases lying between them. There are 15 residues in the CDR3. The CDR3: CASRTHSSYNSPLHF. The CDR3 DNA is TGTGCCAGCAGGACCCACAGCTCCTATAATTCACCCCTCCACTTT.

V and J are TRBV6-5 and TRBJ2-2, with TRBD2 identical over 10 bases. Trimming removed 4 bases from V and 5 bases from J; junction bases left unmatched: 7. Per the germline V gene, CDR1 is MNHEY and CDR2 is SVGAGI. The CDR3 has 16 residues. CDR3 nucleotides: TGTGCCAGCAGTTCATTTAGCGGGAGGTTTACCGGGGAGCTGTTTTTT. It translates to CASSSFSGRFTGELFF.

V gene TRBV6-2 or TRBV6-3 combines with J gene TRBJ1-1, with D tentatively TRBD1 (6 bases). V was pared by 5 bases and J by 5 bases, with 15 bases between. Germline V gives CDR1 MNHEY, CDR2 SVGEGT. This CDR3 has 14 amino acids. The chain's CDR3 is CASSATKGETEAFF. For the CDR3, the DNA is TGTGCCAGCAGTGCAACCAAGGGGGAGACTGAAGCTTTCTTT.

CDR3 in amino acids: CATSRGLAGLTGELFF. CDR3 DNA: TGTGCCACCAGCAGAGGTCTAGCGGGCCTAACCGGGGAGCTGTTTTTT. The rearrangement links TRBV15 to TRBJ2-2; 8 bases map to TRBD2. The CDR3 length is 16 residues. V lost 1 base to trimming and J lost 5 bases; unmatched junction nucleotides: 6. In germline, CDR1 is LNHNV, CDR2 YYDKDF (reference sequence).

The genes are TRBV29-1 and TRBJ2-1, with 7 bases aligning to TRBD2. The CDR3 spans 12 residues. CDR1 is SQVTM and CDR2 is ANQGSEA in the germline V gene. J gave up 3 bases and V 4 bases, and 0 bases lay outside the gene matches. The CDR3 spells CSVGGGYNEQFF. The CDR3 DNA sequence: TGCAGCGTTGGCGGGGGCTACAATGAGCAGTTCTTC.

About this clone: The junction shows a germline mismatch at one end, possibly a read error. The chain joins TRBV19 to TRBJ2-1; 12 nucleotides line up with TRBD1. The CDR3 sequence is 16 residues long. Germline V CDR1 and CDR2: LNHDA, SQIVND (reference sequence). In nucleotides, the CDR3 is TGTGCCAGTAGTCAACAACCGGGACAGGGGGCCAATGGGCAGTTCTTC. Amino acid sequence: CASSQQPGQGANGQFF.

The chain uses TRBV6-1 and TRBJ1-3; 7 bases map to TRBD1. The germline CDR1 and CDR2 sequences are MNHNS and SASEGT. V shed 2 bases, J shed 2 bases, and the junction held 6 bases outside the gene matches. The CDR3 is 16 amino acids. The CDR3 loop is CASSELQGSAGNTIYF. The CDR3 coding sequence is TGTGCCAGCAGTGAATTACAGGGGTCTGCTGGAAACACCATATATTTT.

The chain carries TRBV19 and TRBJ1-1; D unresolved. There are 15 residues in the CDR3. Germline V CDR1 and CDR2: LNHDA, SQIVND (reference sequence). V was cut by 10 bases and J by 1 base, with 19 bases left in between. CDR3 residues: CATLPRGRENTEAFF. CDR3 nucleotide sequence: TGTGCCACCCTACCGCGAGGGCGCGAGAACACTGAAGCTTTCTTT.

This chain connects TRBV2 to TRBJ1-5; weak D call: TRBD1 (6 bases). The CDR3 has 15 amino acids. Between the trimmed V and J ends, which lost 2 bases and 4 bases, there was a span of 12 bases. The germline CDR1 and CDR2 sequences are SNHLY and FYNNEI. The CDR3 nucleotides are TGTGCCAGCAGTGAACGAGGGGGGAGGAATCAGCCCCAGCATTTT. Amino acid sequence: CASSERGGRNQPQHF.

The chain joins TRBV6-4 to TRBJ2-3; D gene ambiguous. V lost 0 bases, J lost 6 bases, and 13 bases lay in between. The CDR3 has 15 amino acids. Looked up from germline, CDR1 is MRHNA and CDR2 is SNTAGT. The CDR3 DNA reads as TGTGCCAGCAGTGACTCTCGTAGTGCTGCGGATACGCAGTATTTT. It encodes CASSDSRSAADTQYF.

The V and J genes are TRBV9 and TRBJ2-1; TRBD2 agrees at 13 bases. Unmatched junction bases numbered 6, after V lost 5 bases and J lost 7 bases. There are 15 residues in the CDR3. Per the germline V gene, CDR1 is SGDLS and CDR2 is YYNGEE. In nucleotides, the CDR3 is TGTGCCAGCAGACCACTAGCGGGGGGGCATAATGAGCAGTTCTTC. Residues: CASRPLAGGHNEQFF.